This T cell receptor (beta chain) was identified in a study of shared clonotypes between healthy human individuals. The assay was immunoSEQ multiplex PCR, and TCRdb's table has in-frame clones only and misses some. The sample has approximately 510,000 clones; approximately 79% are singletons. The receptor was derived from a woman in her thirties or forties in good health. Some clones in this sample may be carry-over from other donors' samples. Sample: PBMCs.

This CDR3 reads CASSFGFSVSPFF. Written as DNA, the CDR3 is TGTGCCAGCAGTTTCGGGTTTTCGGTTTCTCCCTTCTTC. V usage is TRBV28 and J usage is TRBJ2-1; D gene unclear. V was clipped by 3 bases and J by 16 bases, with 19 bases between them. This CDR3 is 13 amino acids long. Per germline, CDR1 MDHEN and CDR2 SYDVKM.